This is a list of T cell receptor beta chains from one sample in a study of blood T cell repertoires in COVID-19. TCRdb's table, derived via immunoSEQ multiplex PCR, lists solely in-frame clones and lacks some. Counted here are 90,000 to 120,000 clones, 88% occurring once; the ten biggest clones make up 6.8%. The specimen was peripheral blood. The source is a man aged 50 to 59 with active or convalescent COVID-19. CDR3s include the opening cysteine and the closing phenylalanine or tryptophan. The order of the fields is V gene, J gene, clone size, D gene, CDR3 protein, CDR3 DNA. A D gene is named only where the DNA matches it firmly. Size is stated for part of the rows, as once, few or many counts, or as a class when the clone is expanded.

V: TRBV19; J: TRBJ1-5; size: NA; D: NA; CDR3: CASSIFISNQPQHF; DNA: TGTGCCAGTAGTATTTTCATTAGCAATCAGCCCCAGCATTTT
V: TRBV18; J: TRBJ2-2; size: NA; D: NA; CDR3: CASSPLSFGADDLFF; DNA: TGTGCCAGCTCACCTTTATCTTTTGGGGCCGACGACCTGTTTTTT
V: TRBV19; J: TRBJ1-5; size: NA; D: NA; CDR3: CASSMVGQGNQPQHF; DNA: TGTGCCAGTAGTATGGTTGGGCAGGGGAATCAGCCCCAGCATTTT
V: TRBV28; J: TRBJ1-2; size: NA; D: TRBD1; CDR3: CAMSGTDYGYTF; DNA: TGTGCCATGTCCGGGACAGACTATGGCTACACCTTC
V: TRBV7-2; J: TRBJ2-1; size: once; D: TRBD1; CDR3: CASSSYRGNEQFF; DNA: TGTGCCAGCAGCTCCTACAGGGGGAATGAGCAATTCTTC
V: TRBV28; J: TRBJ2-7; size: once; D: NA; CDR3: CASTPLLEPTYEQYF; DNA: TGTGCCAGCACCCCACTTCTCGAGCCCACCTACGAGCAGTACTTC
V: TRBV30; J: TRBJ2-7; size: NA; D: TRBD2; CDR3: CACSGTSGSYEQYF; DNA: TGTGCCTGTTCTGGGACTAGCGGCTCCTACGAGCAGTACTTC
V: TRBV7-2; J: TRBJ2-5; size: NA; D: NA; CDR3: CASSFFQGQETQYF; DNA: TGTGCCAGCAGCTTTTTCCAGGGCCAAGAGACCCAGTACTTC
V: TRBV4-1; J: TRBJ2-1; size: NA; D: NA; CDR3: CASSHGQINEQFF; DNA: TGCGCCAGCAGCCACGGACAGATCAATGAGCAGTTCTTC
V: TRBV3-1/TRBV3-2; J: TRBJ2-7; size: NA; D: NA; CDR3: CASSQGRSGPYEQYF; DNA: TGTGCCAGCAGCCAAGGACGTAGCGGACCCTACGAGCAGTACTTC
V: TRBV4-1; J: TRBJ2-7; size: once; D: TRBD2; CDR3: CASSQEKRESYEQYF; DNA: TGCGCCAGCAGCCAAGAAAAGCGGGAGTCCTACGAGCAGTACTTC
V: TRBV11-3; J: TRBJ2-1; size: NA; D: NA; CDR3: CASSLGLVNEQFF; DNA: TGTGCCAGCAGCTTAGGCCTAGTCAATGAGCAGTTCTTC